Shown below are 19 T cell receptor beta chains from a single sample sequenced in a study of blood T cells in healthy people across ages. The use of a sample-barcoded 5' primer and a J-beta primer mix characterized a second PCR of about 7 to 12 cycles. One entry per CDR3 protein, called by TCRdb with MiXCR from the 5' RACE reads. The sample lists about 830,000 distinct CDR3 sequences; under 80% were seen once. The sequencing sample was made of blood. These receptors originate from a man aged 30 to 39 in good health.

This sequence joins TRBV6-1 and TRBJ2-7, with a possible D match to TRBD2 (5 bases). CDR3 length: 14 amino acids. Deletions cut 2 bases from V and 3 bases from J, with 11 bases between. CDR1 and CDR2 from the germline V gene are MNHNS and SASEGT. The CDR3 DNA follows: TGTGCCAGCAGTGAACGGGATATCGGCTACGAGCAGTACTTC. As protein: CASSERDIGYEQYF.

The chain employs TRBV4-2 and TRBJ2-1; no clear D gene. CDR1 and CDR2 (germline): LGHNA, YNFKEQ. V was pared by 0 bases and J by 0 bases, with 12 bases between. The CDR3 spans 17 residues. CDR3 nucleotides: TGTGCCAGCAGCCAAGATGGCAACGCCGGCTCCTACAATGAGCAGTTCTTC. It yields the protein CASSQDGNAGSYNEQFF.

The V and J genes are TRBV27 and TRBJ2-1; a weak D match, TRBD2 (5 bases). The CDR3 spans 14 residues. Germline lookup yields CDR1 MNHEY and CDR2 SMNVEV (reference sequence). Trimming took off 2 bases at V and 7 bases at J, with 12 bases between the two ends. CDR3 sequence: CASSLTGSGNEQFF. CDR3 nucleotide sequence: TGTGCCAGCAGTTTAACGGGATCAGGTAATGAGCAGTTCTTC.

This clonotype was seen a handful of times. This chain links TRBV4-3 with TRBJ2-7; D gene uncertain. Trimming removed 4 bases at V and 7 bases at J, with 14 bases between. The CDR3 is 13 amino acids. CDR1 and CDR2 (germline): LGHNA, YSLEER. This CDR3 is CASSLSRVGEQYF. In nucleotides, the CDR3 is TGCGCCAGCAGCCTCAGTCGGGTAGGGGAGCAGTACTTC.

The genes are TRBV9 and TRBJ1-4; the match to TRBD1 covers 7 bases. V lost 6 bases and J lost 8; bases outside the gene matches: 7. The germline CDR1 and CDR2 sequences are SGDLS and YYNGEE. The CDR3 runs 13 residues. DNA of the CDR3: TGTGCCAGCAACGACAGGGAGGGAGAAAAACTGTTTTTT. Translating it yields CASNDREGEKLFF.

This clonotype was seen a few times. This chain uses TRBV6-6 with TRBJ2-3, with a tentative D call TRBD1 (6 bases). Trimming shortened V by 5 bases and J by 10 bases, and 13 bases separated the two germline ends. The length of the CDR3 is 12 residues. Germline CDR1 MNHNY, CDR2 SVGAGI (reference sequence). The CDR3 sequence: CASSADRSSQYF. The CDR3 DNA reads TGTGCCAGCAGTGCGGACAGAAGCTCGCAGTATTTT.

The chain couples TRBV7-9 to TRBJ1-2, with TRBD1 as a possible D gene (6 bases). From germline, CDR1 is SEHNR and CDR2 FQNEAQ (reference sequence). The V end was cut by 5 bases, the J end by 3 bases, with 13 bases between. CDR3 length equals 14 residues. The CDR3 reads CASSVRGFDYGYTF. The CDR3 coding sequence is TGTGCCAGCAGCGTGAGGGGGTTTGACTATGGCTACACCTTC.

This clonotype was recorded a few times. The chain recombines TRBV7-2 with TRBJ1-5, with D perhaps TRBD1 (5 bases). Trimming cost V 3 bases and J 2 bases, with 20 bases left between them. This CDR3 has 18 amino acids. Germline V gene sequence: CDR1 SGHTA, CDR2 FQGNSA. Written as DNA, the CDR3 is TGTGCCAGCAGCTTGAGAGCTGGGGGGGGATTTGGCAATCAGCCCCAGCATTTT. Translating it yields CASSLRAGGGFGNQPQHF. The full variable domain, with the rest looked up from reference TRBV7-2 and TRBJ1-5, is GAGVSQSPSNKVTEKGKDVELRCDPISGHTALYWYRQSLGQGLEFLIYFQGNSAPDKSGLPSDRFSAERTGGSVSTLTIQRTQQEDSAVYLCASSLRAGGGFGNQPQHFGDGTRLSIL.

The chain combines TRBV9 with TRBJ1-4, with D tentatively TRBD1 (5 bases). Trimming pared 3 bases from V and 3 bases from J, leaving 9 bases between. The germline CDR1 and CDR2 sequences are SGDLS and YYNGEE. CDR3 length: 14 amino acids. The CDR3 loop is CASSADSSNEKLFF. Written as DNA, the CDR3 is TGTGCCAGCAGCGCAGACAGCTCTAATGAAAAACTGTTTTTT.

This clonotype was counted between two and nine times. V is TRBV20-1 and J is TRBJ1-2; possibly TRBD1 for D (5 bases). V was pared by 6 bases and J by 9 bases, with 14 bases between. Per germline, CDR1 DFQATT and CDR2 SNEGSKA (reference sequence). CDR3 length: 11 residues. The DNA of the CDR3 is TGCAGTGCCGATGGGGCTCAGAGCTACACCTTC. Translating it yields CSADGAQSYTF.

This clonotype has only a few counts. The chain uses TRBV21-1 and TRBJ2-5; TRBD1 is taken as the D call from the table, unchecked against the DNA. TRBV21-1 constitutes a pseudogene. The CDR3 is 16 residues long. CDR3 bases: TGTGCCAGCAGCTACGGGACAGCTTTTCGACAAGAGACCCAGTACTTC. Its protein product is CASSYGTAFRQETQYF.

The genes are TRBV4-2 and TRBJ1-1; 8 bases agree with TRBD1. The V and J ends lost 11 bases and 3 bases, in that order; junction bases with no gene match: 8. There are 13 residues in the CDR3. Germline V gives CDR1 LGHNA, CDR2 YNFKEQ. CDR3 bases: TGTGCCGGCTGGGCCAGGGGGCACACTGAAGCTTTCTTT. It encodes CAGWARGHTEAFF.

This clonotype came up many times. The chain combines TRBV4-2 with TRBJ2-7, with D possibly matching TRBD2 (5 bases). V was cut by 0 bases and J by 2 bases, with 11 bases left in between. Germline V gene sequence: CDR1 LGHNA, CDR2 YNFKEQ. The CDR3 totals 15 residues. The CDR3 nucleotides read TGTGCCAGCAGCCAAGACGGCGGGTCCCCCTACGAGCAGTACTTC. Translating it yields CASSQDGGSPYEQYF.

This clonotype was seen more than once but under ten times. The chain links TRBV10-3 to TRBJ2-5, with D possibly called TRBD1 or TRBD2 (5 bases each). Germline V gene sequence: CDR1 ENHRY, CDR2 SYGVKD. This CDR3 is built from 13 residues. V was trimmed by 7 bases and J by 4 bases, leaving 13 bases between them. The CDR3 spells CAITTPGGETQYF. The CDR3 nucleotides are TGTGCCATCACCACCCCTGGGGGAGAGACCCAGTACTTC.

This chain links TRBV12-3 or TRBV12-4 with TRBJ2-7; D is perhaps TRBD1 (5 bases). Trimming pared 3 bases from V and 3 bases from J, leaving 9 bases between. The CDR3 length is 13 residues. CDR3 DNA: TGTGCCAGCAGTTTTGGGGCCCTCTACGAGCAGTACTTC. It encodes CASSFGALYEQYF.

This chain connects TRBV2 to TRBJ2-1, with D possibly matching TRBD2 (10 bases). Trimming took 4 bases from V and 3 from J, leaving 28 bases between them. This CDR3 spans 20 amino acids. Germline CDR1 reads SNHLY; CDR2 reads FYNNEI. The CDR3 DNA reads TGTGCCAGCAGTGTTAGGACAGGGGCCATAGCGGGGGGCTTCTACAATGAGCAGTTCTTC. This translates into CASSVRTGAIAGGFYNEQFF.

This sequence joins TRBV7-2 and TRBJ2-3; 8 nucleotides line up with TRBD2. The CDR3 is 16 amino acids. Per the germline V gene, CDR1 is SGHTA and CDR2 is FQGNSA. The trim removed 1 base at V and 3 bases at J, leaving 6 bases unmatched. The DNA of the CDR3 is TGTGCCAGCAGCTTAGGTCACAAGCGGGGGACAGATACGCAGTATTTT. Protein sequence: CASSLGHKRGTDTQYF.

The rearrangement joins TRBV9 to TRBJ1-2; 8 bases fit TRBD1. The CDR3 loop spans 15 amino acids. Germline V gene lookup returns CDR1 SGDLS and CDR2 YYNGEE. Unmatched junction bases numbered 7, after V lost 3 bases and J lost 3 bases. The CDR3 bases are TGTGCCAGCAGCGGGGAAGTCAGGGGGCACTATGGCTACACCTTC. Residues: CASSGEVRGHYGYTF.

This chain joins TRBV28 and TRBJ2-7, with 8 bases lining up with TRBD1. This CDR3 comprises 14 residues. Germline V lookup: CDR1 MDHEN, CDR2 SYDVKM. The trim removed 5 bases at V and 4 bases at J, leaving 7 bases unmatched. The CDR3 DNA follows: TGTGCCAGCAGTGTGGGACAGGAGTTGTACGAGCAGTACTTC. Translating it yields CASSVGQELYEQYF.